This TCR beta chain was profiled in a study of T cell repertoires in cytomegalovirus infection. TCRdb reprocessed the reads via MiXCR and lists one record per CDR3 protein. The data show 700,000 to 900,000 distinct CDR3 sequences, 25% to 35% seen once. For this clonotype: Its antigen is not identified.

This receptor was identified in a human donor in good health (CMV status not recorded). Some clones in this sample may be carry-over from other donors' samples. Sequences were derived from cultured CD8+ T cells from PBMCs, sampled from culture after CMV antigen stimulation.

In DNA form, the CDR3 reads TGTGCCAGCAGTAGCGGGGACAACTACAATGAGCAGTTCTTC. Its translation is CASSSGDNYNEQFF. J is TRBJ2-1 and V is TRBV7-6, with 8 bases lining up with TRBD2. The CDR3 spans 14 residues. CDR1 and CDR2 (germline): SGHVS, FNYEAQ. Trimming cost V 6 bases and J 3 bases; bases outside gene matches: 4. Together with reference TRBV7-6 and TRBJ2-1, the CDR3 gives the full variable domain: GAGVSQSPRYKVTKRGQDVALRCDPISGHVSLYWYRQALGQGPEFLTYFNYEAQQDKSGLPNDRFSAERPEGSISTLTIQRTEQRDSAMYRCASSSGDNYNEQFFGPGTRLTVL.